Below, 7 T cell receptor beta chains from the same sample are listed, as sequenced in a study of blood T cell repertoires in COVID-19. Profiled with immunoSEQ multiplex PCR; TCRdb holds only in-frame clones, not every one. Of more than 130,000 clones detected, approximately 80% appear once; the ten largest clones hold roughly 10%. The material sequenced was peripheral blood. Receptors originate from a woman of 80 years or more in a cohort sampled during active or convalescent COVID-19.

The chain carries TRBV18 and TRBJ1-2; 7 bases line up with TRBD1. The germline V gene has CDR1 KGHSH and CDR2 LQKENI. The CDR3 length is 12 residues. Trimming removed 5 bases from V and 3 bases from J; junction bases left unmatched: 0. The DNA for the CDR3 is TGTGCCAGCTCAACAGGGGACTATGGCTACACCTTC. Its translation: CASSTGDYGYTF.

This clone appeared a few times. The gene calls are TRBV19 and TRBJ1-5, with TRBD1 as a possible D gene (6 bases). This CDR3 is 18 amino acids long. CDR1 is LNHDA and CDR2 is SQIVND in the germline V gene (reference sequence). The V end lost 0 bases, the J end lost 3 bases, and 18 bases lay between the germline ends. DNA of the CDR3: TGTGCCAGTAGTATAGACCCGAACAGGGTATCCCCCAATCAGCCCCAGCATTTT. As protein: CASSIDPNRVSPNQPQHF.

A single count supports this clone. The CDR3 DNA follows: TGTGCCAGCAGCTTGGTTGGACAGGGTGATTCACCCCTCCACTTT. Translation gives CASSLVGQGDSPLHF. This chain connects TRBV5-6 to TRBJ1-6; 8 nucleotides match TRBD1. Trimming took 0 bases from V and 8 from J; bases not matched to a gene: 4. Looked up from germline, CDR1 is SGHDT and CDR2 is YYEEEE. CDR3 size: 15 residues.

CDR3 protein: CSAQGNTQYF. In DNA, the CDR3 is TGCAGTGCCCAGGGGAATACGCAGTATTTT. This chain joins TRBV20-1 and TRBJ2-3, with D possibly TRBD1 on 6 matching bases. The CDR3 length is 10 residues. Per the germline V gene, CDR1 is DFQATT and CDR2 is SNEGSKA (reference sequence). The germline V and J ends were trimmed by 6 bases and 7 bases, with 8 bases remaining between them.

J is TRBJ2-1 and V is TRBV7-2, with TRBD2 identical over 11 bases. The J segment lost 6 bases and the V segment lost 5 bases, leaving 6 bases of the junction unmatched. CDR3 length equals 15 residues. CDR1 is SGHTA and CDR2 is FQGNSA in the germline V gene. The CDR3 loop is CASSPASGGPNEQFF. The CDR3 region has the DNA TGTGCCAGCAGCCCAGCTAGCGGGGGGCCCAATGAGCAGTTCTTC.

A single count supports this clone. The chain carries TRBV21-1 and TRBJ2-7; the DNA was not used to check the table's D call, TRBD2. TRBV21-1 is a pseudogene. This CDR3 has 10 amino acids. In DNA, the CDR3 is TGTGCCAGCAGCCCCCCTGAGCAGTACGTC. Residues: CASSPPEQYV.

This clone occurred a few times. J is TRBJ1-5 and V is TRBV19; D may be TRBD1 (6 bases). CDR1 is LNHDA, CDR2 SQIVND, per germline (reference sequence). The CDR3 loop spans 14 amino acids. Trimming cost V 5 bases and J 5 bases, with 13 bases left between them. CDR3 amino acids: CASSSRGIDQPQHF. The CDR3 nucleotides read TGTGCCAGTAGTTCGAGGGGGATAGATCAGCCCCAGCATTTT.